The 5 T cell receptor beta chains below all came from one sample that was sequenced in a study of CXCR3-negative and CXCR3-positive naive CD8 T cells. Broader study findings: The TRB CDR3s that CXCR3-positive naive cells carried were more hydrophobic than those of CXCR3-negative naive cells.

Their recognized antigens are unknown. UMI-labeled 5' RACE TRB cDNA libraries were prepared from the cells. One entry per CDR3 protein, without DNA, is what TCRdb gives after re-calling the 5' RACE reads. The clone table shows over 100,000 distinct CDR3 sequences, with the ten largest holding approximately 0.4%. Sequenced material: naive CXCR3+ CD8+ T cells from blood. Documented subset: CD45RO-CCR7+CD27+CD95- naive CD8+ T cells expressing CXCR3 (TNR3+). These receptors all stem from a human donor in good health. Some clones in this sample may be carry-over from other donors' samples.

The rearrangement uses TRBV5-5 and TRBJ1-5. Germline CDR1 reads SGHKS; CDR2 reads YYEKEE (reference sequence). The CDR3 loop spans 14 amino acids. CDR3 region: CASSLGTGNQPQHF.

The rearrangement links TRBV29-1 to TRBJ2-1; TCRdb's D gene call, TRBD2, goes unchecked for lack of DNA. Germline-derived CDR1 and CDR2 are SQVTM and ANQGSEA. The CDR3 runs 13 residues. The CDR3 loop reads CSVEGEGYNEQFF.

CDR3 loop: CASSPRDSRDGYTF. The rearrangement uses TRBV19 and TRBJ1-2; TCRdb calls TRBD1, which cannot be checked without DNA. This CDR3 has 14 residues. From germline, CDR1 is LNHDA and CDR2 SQIVND (reference sequence).

The chain combines TRBV7-2 with TRBJ1-1. Germline V gene data show CDR1 as SGHTA and CDR2 as FQGNSA. This CDR3 comprises 15 residues. The CDR3 is CASSLEERWRTEAFF.

The rearrangement uses TRBV11-1 and TRBJ2-7; TCRdb names TRBD1, which stays unverified in the absence of DNA. The V gene's germline CDR1 is SGHAT and CDR2 FQDESV (reference sequence). The CDR3 runs to 15 residues. Here the CDR3 reads CASSFGQGGTHEQYF.